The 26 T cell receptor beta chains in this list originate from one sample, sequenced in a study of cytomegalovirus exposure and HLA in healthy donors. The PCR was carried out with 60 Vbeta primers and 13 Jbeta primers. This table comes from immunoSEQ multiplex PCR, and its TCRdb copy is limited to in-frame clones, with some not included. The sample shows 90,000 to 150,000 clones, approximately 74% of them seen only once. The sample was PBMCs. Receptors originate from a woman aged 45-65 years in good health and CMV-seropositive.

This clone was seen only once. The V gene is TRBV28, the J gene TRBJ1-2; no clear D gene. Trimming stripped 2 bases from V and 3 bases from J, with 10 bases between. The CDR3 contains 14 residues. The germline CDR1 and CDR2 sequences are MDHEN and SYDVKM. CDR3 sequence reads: CASSLGQVYYGYTF. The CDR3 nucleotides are TGTGCCAGCAGTTTAGGTCAGGTGTACTATGGCTACACCTTC.

The CDR3 sequence: CASRGQPNTEAFF. CDR3 nucleotide sequence: TGTGCCAGCAGAGGACAGCCGAACACTGAAGCTTTCTTT. The chain uses TRBV5-6 and TRBJ1-1, with D maybe TRBD1 (6 bases). This CDR3 contains 13 residues. The germline gives CDR1 SGHDT, CDR2 YYEEEE. Trimming stripped 5 bases from V and 1 base from J, with 9 bases between.

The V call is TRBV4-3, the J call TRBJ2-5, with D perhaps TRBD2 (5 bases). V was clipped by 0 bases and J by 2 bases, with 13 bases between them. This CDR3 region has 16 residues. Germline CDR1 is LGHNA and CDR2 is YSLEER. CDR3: CASSQDRRANQETQYF. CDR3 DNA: TGCGCCAGCAGCCAAGATAGGCGGGCAAATCAAGAGACCCAGTACTTC.

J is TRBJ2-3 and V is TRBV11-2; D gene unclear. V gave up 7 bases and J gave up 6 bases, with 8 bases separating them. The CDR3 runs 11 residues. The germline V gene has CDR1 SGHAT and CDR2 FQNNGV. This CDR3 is CASTVLDTQYF. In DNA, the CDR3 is TGTGCCAGCACCGTTCTGGATACGCAGTATTTT.

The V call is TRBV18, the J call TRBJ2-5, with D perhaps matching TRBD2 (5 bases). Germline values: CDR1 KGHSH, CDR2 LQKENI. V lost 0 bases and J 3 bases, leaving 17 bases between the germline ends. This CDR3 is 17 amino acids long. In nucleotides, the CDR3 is TGTGCCAGCTCACCACCGTTTCCAGCGGCGGACGAAGAGACCCAGTACTTC. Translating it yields CASSPPFPAADEETQYF.

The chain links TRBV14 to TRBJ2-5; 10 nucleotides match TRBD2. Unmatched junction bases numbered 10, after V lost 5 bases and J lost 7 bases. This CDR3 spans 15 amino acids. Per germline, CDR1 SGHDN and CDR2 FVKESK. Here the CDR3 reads CASSSSGRTLGTQYF. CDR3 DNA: TGTGCCAGCAGCAGTAGCGGGAGGACCCTGGGGACCCAGTACTTC.

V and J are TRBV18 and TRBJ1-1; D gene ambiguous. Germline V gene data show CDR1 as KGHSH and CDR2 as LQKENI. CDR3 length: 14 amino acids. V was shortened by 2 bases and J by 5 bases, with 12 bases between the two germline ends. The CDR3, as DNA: TGTGCCAGCTCACCAGAGGTATTGTGGACTGAAGCTTTCTTT. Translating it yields CASSPEVLWTEAFF.

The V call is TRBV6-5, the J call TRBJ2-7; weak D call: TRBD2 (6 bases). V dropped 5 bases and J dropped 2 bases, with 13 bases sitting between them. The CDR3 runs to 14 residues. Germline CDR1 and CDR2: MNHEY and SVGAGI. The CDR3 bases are TGTGCCAGCAGTCAAGCGCCTAGCGCCTACGAGCAGTACTTC. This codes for CASSQAPSAYEQYF.

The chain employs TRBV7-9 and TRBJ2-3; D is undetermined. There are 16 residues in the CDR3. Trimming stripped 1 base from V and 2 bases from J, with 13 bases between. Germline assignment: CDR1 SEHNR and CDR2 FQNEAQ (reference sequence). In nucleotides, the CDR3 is TGTGCCAGCAGCTTAGTTGGCCCAAAGAACACAGATACGCAGTATTTT. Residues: CASSLVGPKNTDTQYF.

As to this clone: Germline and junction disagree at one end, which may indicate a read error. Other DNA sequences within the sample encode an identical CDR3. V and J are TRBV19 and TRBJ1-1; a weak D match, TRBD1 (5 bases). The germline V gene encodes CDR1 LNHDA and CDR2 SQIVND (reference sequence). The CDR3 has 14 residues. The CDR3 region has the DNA TGTGCTAGTACCCCGAGGGGAGGTGAGCCTGAAGCTTTCTTT. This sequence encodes CASTPRGGEPEAFF. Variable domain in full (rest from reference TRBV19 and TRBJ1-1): DGGITQSPKYLFRKEGQNVTLSCEQNLNHDAMYWYRQDPGQGLRLIYYSQIVNDFQKGDIAEGYSVSREKKESFPLTVTSAQKNPTAFYLCASTPRGGEPEAFFGQGTRLTVV.

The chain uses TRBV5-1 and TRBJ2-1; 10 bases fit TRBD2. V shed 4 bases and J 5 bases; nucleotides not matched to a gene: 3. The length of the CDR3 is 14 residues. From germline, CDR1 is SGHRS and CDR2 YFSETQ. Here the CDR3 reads CASSNSGGNNEQFF. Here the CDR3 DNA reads TGCGCCAGCAGCAATAGCGGGGGGAACAATGAGCAGTTCTTC.

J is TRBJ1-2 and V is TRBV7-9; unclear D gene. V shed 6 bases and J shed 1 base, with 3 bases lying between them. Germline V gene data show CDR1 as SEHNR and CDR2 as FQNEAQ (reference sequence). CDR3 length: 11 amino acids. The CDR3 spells CASSHNYGYTF. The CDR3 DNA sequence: TGTGCCAGCAGTCATAACTATGGCTACACCTTC.

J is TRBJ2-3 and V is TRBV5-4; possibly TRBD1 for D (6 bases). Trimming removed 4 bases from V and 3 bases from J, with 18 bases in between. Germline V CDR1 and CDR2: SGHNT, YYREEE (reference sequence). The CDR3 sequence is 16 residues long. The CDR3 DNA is TGTGCCAGCAGCCTATCCCTGGGGGCGCTGACAGATACGCAGTATTTT. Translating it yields CASSLSLGALTDTQYF.

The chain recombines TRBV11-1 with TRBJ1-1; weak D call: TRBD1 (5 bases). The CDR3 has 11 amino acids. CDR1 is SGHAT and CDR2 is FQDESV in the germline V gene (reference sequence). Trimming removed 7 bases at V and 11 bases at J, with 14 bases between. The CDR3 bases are TGTGCCAGCATCCAGGGATTGGCGGCTTTCTTT. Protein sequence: CASIQGLAAFF.

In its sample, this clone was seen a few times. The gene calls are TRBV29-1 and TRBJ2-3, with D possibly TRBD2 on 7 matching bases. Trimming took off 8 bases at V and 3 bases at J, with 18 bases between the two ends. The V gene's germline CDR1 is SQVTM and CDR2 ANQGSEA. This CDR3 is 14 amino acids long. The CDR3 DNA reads TGCAGCTCCTTAGGAAGGGGGGGGACAGATACGCAGTATTTT. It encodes CSSLGRGGTDTQYF.

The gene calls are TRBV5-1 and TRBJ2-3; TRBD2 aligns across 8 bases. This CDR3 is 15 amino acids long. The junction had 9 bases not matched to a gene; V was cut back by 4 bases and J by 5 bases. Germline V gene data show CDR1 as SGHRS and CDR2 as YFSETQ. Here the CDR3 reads CASSSSGGAGDTQYF. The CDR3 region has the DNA TGCGCCAGCAGCAGCTCCGGGGGGGCCGGAGATACGCAGTATTTT.

The chain's CDR3 is CASSQPGQQNTGELFF. CDR3 DNA sequence: TGTGCCAGCTCACAACCGGGACAGCAAAACACCGGGGAGCTGTTTTTT. The chain joins TRBV18 to TRBJ2-2, with 7 bases fitting TRBD1. With V trimmed by 4 bases and J by 2 bases, 7 bases remained unmatched. The CDR3 contains 16 residues. CDR1 and CDR2 (germline): KGHSH, LQKENI.

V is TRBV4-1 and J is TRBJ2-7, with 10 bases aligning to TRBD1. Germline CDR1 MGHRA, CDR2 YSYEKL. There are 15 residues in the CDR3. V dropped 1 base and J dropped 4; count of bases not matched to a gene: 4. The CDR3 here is CASSQAPGQGYEQYF. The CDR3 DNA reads TGCGCCAGCAGCCAAGCCCCGGGACAGGGGTACGAGCAGTACTTC.

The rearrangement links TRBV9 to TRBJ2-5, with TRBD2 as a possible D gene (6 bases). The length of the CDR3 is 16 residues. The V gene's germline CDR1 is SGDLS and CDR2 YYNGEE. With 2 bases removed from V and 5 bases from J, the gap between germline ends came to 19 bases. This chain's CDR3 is CASSVVGGLSRETQYF. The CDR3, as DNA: TGTGCCAGCAGCGTCGTAGGAGGACTATCAAGGGAGACCCAGTACTTC.

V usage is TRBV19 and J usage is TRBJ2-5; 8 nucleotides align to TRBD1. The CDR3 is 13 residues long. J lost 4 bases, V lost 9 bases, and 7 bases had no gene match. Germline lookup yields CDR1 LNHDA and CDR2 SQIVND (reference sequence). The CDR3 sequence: CASQSTGAETQYF. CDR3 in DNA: TGTGCCAGCCAATCGACAGGGGCAGAGACCCAGTACTTC.

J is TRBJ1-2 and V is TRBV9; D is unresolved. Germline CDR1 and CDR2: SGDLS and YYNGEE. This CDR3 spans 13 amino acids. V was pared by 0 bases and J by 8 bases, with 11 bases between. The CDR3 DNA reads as TGTGCCAGCAGCGTAGAGGAGTCGGCGGGCTACACCTTC. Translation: CASSVEESAGYTF.

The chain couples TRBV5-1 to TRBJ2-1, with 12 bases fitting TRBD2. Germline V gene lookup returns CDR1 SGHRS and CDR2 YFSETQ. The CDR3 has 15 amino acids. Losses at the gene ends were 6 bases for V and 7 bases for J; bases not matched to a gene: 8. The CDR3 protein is CASTYRTSGTNEQFF. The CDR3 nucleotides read TGCGCCAGCACTTATAGGACTAGCGGGACAAATGAGCAGTTCTTC.

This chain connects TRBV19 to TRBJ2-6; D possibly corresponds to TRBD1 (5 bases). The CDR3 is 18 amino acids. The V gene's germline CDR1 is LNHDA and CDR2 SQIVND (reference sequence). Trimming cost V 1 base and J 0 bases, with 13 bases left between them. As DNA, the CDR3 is TGTGCCAGTAGTATAGTCAGGGATGCCCTCTCTGGGGCCAACGTCCTGACTTTC. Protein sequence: CASSIVRDALSGANVLTF.

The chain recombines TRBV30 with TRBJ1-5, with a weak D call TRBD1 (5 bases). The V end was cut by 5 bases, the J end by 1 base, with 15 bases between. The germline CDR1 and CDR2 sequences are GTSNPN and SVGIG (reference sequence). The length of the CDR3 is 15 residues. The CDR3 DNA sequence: TGTGCCTGGGGTCTGCAGGGTACGAGCAATCAGCCCCAGCATTTT. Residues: CAWGLQGTSNQPQHF. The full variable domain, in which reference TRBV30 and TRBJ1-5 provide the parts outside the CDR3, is SQTIHQWPATLVQPVGSPLSLECTVEGTSNPNLYWYRQAAGRGLQLLFYSVGIGQISSEVPQNLSASRPQDRQFILSSKKLLLSDSGFYLCAWGLQGTSNQPQHFGDGTRLSIL.

CDR3 sequence (DNA): TGTGCCATCAGTGACGGGGACAGAAGTATGAACACTGAAGCTTTCTTT. Translation: CAISDGDRSMNTEAFF. V usage is TRBV10-3 and J usage is TRBJ1-1; the match to TRBD1 covers 7 bases. Germline loops: CDR1 ENHRY, CDR2 SYGVKD. The CDR3 totals 16 residues. Trimming cost V 3 bases and J 0 bases; bases outside gene matches: 7.

Here the CDR3 DNA reads TGTGCCAGCCGAGCCGGGATATGCTGGATTTCACCCCTCCACTTT. This translates into CASRAGICWISPLHF. The J gene is TRBJ1-6, the V gene TRBV11-3; D call uncertain. CDR1 and CDR2 (germline): SGHNT, YENEEA. The length of the CDR3 is 15 residues. V was cut by 8 bases and J by 9 bases, with 20 bases left in between.